The present TCR beta chain was sequenced within a study of CD8+ T cells in alopecia areata. Study overall: Treated patients received oral tofacitinib, 5 to 10 mg twice daily. Study results and caveats: The study also sequences resident alphabeta T cells of normal skin in scalp samples. In blood and scalp, many expanded lesional clones persisted during tofacitinib.

This clone was detected only once. Its antigen remains unidentified. In each case, RNA was isolated and then reverse transcribed into cDNA as the sequencing template. Here immunoSEQ multiplex PCR was the method, and the copy in TCRdb shows in-frame clones only, minus some. The sample holds 160,000 or so clones, less than 70% seen once. The V end lost 0 bases, the J end lost 1 base, and 9 bases lay between the germline ends. CDR1 and CDR2 (germline): LNHNV, YYDKDF (reference sequence). The CDR3 totals 15 residues. Treatment in this sample: oral pan-JAK inhibitor, 5-10 mg twice daily. T lymphocytes (CD4+ and CD8+) were sorted from PBMCs.

The V gene is TRBV15, the J gene TRBJ2-5; D is perhaps TRBD1 (5 bases). The sequencing used CD4+ T cells sorted from blood, collected at week 4, from a patient treated with tofacitinib. This receptor was taken from a human donor with alopecia areata. The CDR3 here is CATSRDQTVQETQYF. CDR3 in DNA: TGTGCCACCAGCAGAGATCAGACAGTCCAAGAGACCCAGTACTTC.